This T cell receptor beta chain was sequenced during a study of blood T cell repertoires in COVID-19. Original analysis: From reference gene primer amplification, estimates of nucleated cell counts were derived. Repertoires were generated with immunoSEQ multiplex PCR, while TCRdb's copy carries only in-frame clones and drops some. V and J calls and clone size come straight from that table; D and trimming were deduced from the DNA. The sample has around 100,000 clones; more than 85% are singletons. This CDR3 comprises 12 residues. The V gene lost 8 bases and the J gene lost 4 bases, with 12 bases spanning the gap. Germline V lookup: CDR1 SNHLY, CDR2 FYNNEI.

The sample was peripheral blood. The TCR was taken from a man aged 25-45 years in a cohort sampled during active COVID-19. The rearrangement uses TRBV2 and TRBJ2-7; a weak D match, TRBD1 (6 bases). CDR3 region: CASSTGRYEQYF. CDR3 sequence (DNA): TGTGCCAGCTCCACAGGGAGATACGAGCAGTACTTC.